The rows below give T cell receptor beta chains drawn from one sample of a study of metastatic and nonmetastatic thyroid tumors. TCRdb re-called the PCR reads via MiXCR. The sample lists tens of thousands of clones, 9.5% to 15% occurring once. Material for sequencing was tumor tissue. The receptors were sampled from a female donor with papillary thyroid cancer or a benign thyroid nodule (not recorded which). Some clones in this sample may be carry-over from other donors' samples. Both conserved end residues are part of each CDR3.

v_gene: TRBV28; j_gene: TRBJ2-7; CDR3aa: CASSLRMGGPSYEQYF
v_gene: TRBV10-3; j_gene: TRBJ1-4; CDR3aa: CAIGVATNEKLFF
v_gene: TRBV5-1; j_gene: TRBJ2-1; CDR3aa: CASSFSGSHNEQFF
v_gene: TRBV3-1; j_gene: TRBJ1-1; CDR3aa: CASSQDEGVNTEAFF
v_gene: TRBV24-1; j_gene: TRBJ2-5; CDR3aa: CATSLAGGETQYF
v_gene: TRBV11-2; j_gene: TRBJ2-2; CDR3aa: CASSLVGDTGELFF
v_gene: TRBV9; j_gene: TRBJ2-7; CDR3aa: CASSVEVGGREQYF
v_gene: TRBV5-1; j_gene: TRBJ2-3; CDR3aa: CASSLVLADTQYF
v_gene: TRBV3-1; j_gene: TRBJ2-2; CDR3aa: CASSQVSGSTGELFF
v_gene: TRBV5-4; j_gene: TRBJ1-2; CDR3aa: CASSLGRVNGYTF
v_gene: TRBV7-9; j_gene: TRBJ1-1; CDR3aa: CASSFASTEAFF
v_gene: TRBV20-1; j_gene: TRBJ2-1; CDR3aa: CSSRDLNSCNEQFF
v_gene: TRBV5-1; j_gene: TRBJ2-3; CDR3aa: CASSLNSGGNTDTQYF
v_gene: TRBV27; j_gene: TRBJ2-1; CDR3aa: CASSPHFGRSSYNEQFF
v_gene: TRBV2; j_gene: TRBJ1-4; CDR3aa: CASKVHGTTNEKLFF
v_gene: TRBV19; j_gene: TRBJ2-7; CDR3aa: CASTGGGYEQYF
v_gene: TRBV5-1; j_gene: TRBJ2-3; CDR3aa: CASSLRAASTDTQYF
v_gene: TRBV12-3/TRBV12-4; j_gene: TRBJ2-4; CDR3aa: CASSYRRKNIQYF
v_gene: TRBV6-1; j_gene: TRBJ2-7; CDR3aa: CASSTRTGTNSYEQYF
v_gene: TRBV12-5; j_gene: TRBJ1-6; CDR3aa: CASVRTEYNSPLHF
v_gene: TRBV27; j_gene: TRBJ2-3; CDR3aa: CATREVTGRTDTQYF
v_gene: TRBV10-3; j_gene: TRBJ2-5; CDR3aa: CAISESQGVSYF
v_gene: TRBV4-2; j_gene: TRBJ2-2; CDR3aa: CASSQEPLTGNTGELFF
v_gene: TRBV20-1; j_gene: TRBJ2-1; CDR3aa: CSASILGGRGTYNEQFF
v_gene: TRBV7-3; j_gene: TRBJ1-1; CDR3aa: CASSLRRDTEAFF
v_gene: TRBV7-3; j_gene: TRBJ1-1; CDR3aa: CASSPVPTMNTEAFF
v_gene: TRBV12-3/TRBV12-4; j_gene: TRBJ1-6; CDR3aa: CASSLDRGTGDLHF
v_gene: TRBV9; j_gene: TRBJ1-2; CDR3aa: CASSVEEFNGYTF
v_gene: TRBV18; j_gene: TRBJ1-6; CDR3aa: CASSPLGAGDNSPLHF
v_gene: TRBV20-1; j_gene: TRBJ1-4; CDR3aa: CSARDMGNNEKLFF
v_gene: TRBV20-1; j_gene: TRBJ1-1; CDR3aa: CSARWQNTEAFF
v_gene: TRBV11-3; j_gene: TRBJ2-5; CDR3aa: CASSLTGQPQETQYF
v_gene: TRBV5-6; j_gene: TRBJ1-2; CDR3aa: CASSSNYGYTF
v_gene: TRBV20-1; j_gene: TRBJ2-7; CDR3aa: CSAPGTIRALDEQYF
v_gene: TRBV27; j_gene: TRBJ1-1; CDR3aa: CASSFRGRAFF
v_gene: TRBV9; j_gene: TRBJ2-5; CDR3aa: CASSVVGLAGGQETQYF
v_gene: TRBV5-4; j_gene: TRBJ1-4; CDR3aa: CASSLAGVPEKLFF
v_gene: TRBV5-8; j_gene: TRBJ1-4; CDR3aa: CASSAGIGGSNEKLFF
v_gene: TRBV28; j_gene: TRBJ2-7; CDR3aa: CASSFRGRDEQYF
v_gene: TRBV20-1; j_gene: TRBJ2-1; CDR3aa: CSARTGAAGYNEQFF
v_gene: TRBV19; j_gene: TRBJ1-1; CDR3aa: CASAYQGASTEAFF
v_gene: TRBV5-4; j_gene: TRBJ2-1; CDR3aa: CASSLGGTGGNEQFF